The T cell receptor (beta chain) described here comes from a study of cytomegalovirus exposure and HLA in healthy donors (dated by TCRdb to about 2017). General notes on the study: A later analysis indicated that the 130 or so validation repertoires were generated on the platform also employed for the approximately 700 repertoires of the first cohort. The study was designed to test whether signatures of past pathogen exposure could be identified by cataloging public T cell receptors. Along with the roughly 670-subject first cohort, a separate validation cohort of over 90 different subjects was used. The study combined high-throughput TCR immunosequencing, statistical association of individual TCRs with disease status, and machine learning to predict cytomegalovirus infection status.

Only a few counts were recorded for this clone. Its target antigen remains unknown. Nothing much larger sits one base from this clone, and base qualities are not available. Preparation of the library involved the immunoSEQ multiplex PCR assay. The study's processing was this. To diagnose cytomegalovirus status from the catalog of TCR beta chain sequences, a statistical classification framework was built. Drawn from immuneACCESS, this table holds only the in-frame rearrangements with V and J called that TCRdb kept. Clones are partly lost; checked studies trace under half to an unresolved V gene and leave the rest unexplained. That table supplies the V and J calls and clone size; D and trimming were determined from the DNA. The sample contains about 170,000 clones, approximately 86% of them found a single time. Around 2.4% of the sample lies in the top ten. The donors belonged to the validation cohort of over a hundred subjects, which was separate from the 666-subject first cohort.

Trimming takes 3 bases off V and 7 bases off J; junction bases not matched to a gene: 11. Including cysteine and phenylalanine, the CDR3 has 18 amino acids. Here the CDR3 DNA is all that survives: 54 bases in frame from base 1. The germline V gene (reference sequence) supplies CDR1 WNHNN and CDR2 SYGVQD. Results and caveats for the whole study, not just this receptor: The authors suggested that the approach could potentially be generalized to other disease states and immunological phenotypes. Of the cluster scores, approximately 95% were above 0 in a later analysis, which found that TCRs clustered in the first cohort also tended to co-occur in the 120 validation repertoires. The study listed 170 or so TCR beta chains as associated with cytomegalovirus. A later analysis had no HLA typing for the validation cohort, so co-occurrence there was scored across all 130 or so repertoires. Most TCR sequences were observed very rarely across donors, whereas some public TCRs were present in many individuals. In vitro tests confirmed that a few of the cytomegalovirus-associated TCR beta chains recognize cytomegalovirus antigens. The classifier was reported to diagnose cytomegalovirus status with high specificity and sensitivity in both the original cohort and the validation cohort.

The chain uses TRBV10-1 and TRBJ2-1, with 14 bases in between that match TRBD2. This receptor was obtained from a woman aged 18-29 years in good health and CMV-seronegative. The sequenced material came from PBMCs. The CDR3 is CASSDPNLGTSGSNEQFF. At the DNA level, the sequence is TGCGCCAGCAGTGACCCTAATCTCGGGACTAGCGGGAGTAATGAGCAGTTCTTC.